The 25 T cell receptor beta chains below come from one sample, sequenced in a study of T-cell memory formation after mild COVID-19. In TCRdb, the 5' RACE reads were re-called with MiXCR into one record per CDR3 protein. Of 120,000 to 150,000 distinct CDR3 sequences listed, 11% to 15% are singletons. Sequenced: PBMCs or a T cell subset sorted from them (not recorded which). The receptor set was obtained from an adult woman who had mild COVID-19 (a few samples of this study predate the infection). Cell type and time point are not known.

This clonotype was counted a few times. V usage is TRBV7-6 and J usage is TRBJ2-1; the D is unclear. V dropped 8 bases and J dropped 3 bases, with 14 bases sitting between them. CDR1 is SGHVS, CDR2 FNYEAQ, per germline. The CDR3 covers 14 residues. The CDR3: CASGPAGRYNEQFF. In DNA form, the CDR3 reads TGTGCCAGCGGGCCGGCAGGACGCTACAATGAGCAGTTCTTC.

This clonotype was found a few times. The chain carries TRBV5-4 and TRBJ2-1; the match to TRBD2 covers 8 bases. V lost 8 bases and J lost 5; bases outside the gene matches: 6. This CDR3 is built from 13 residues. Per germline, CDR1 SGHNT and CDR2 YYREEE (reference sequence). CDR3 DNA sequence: TGTGCCAGTTTGGCGGGGGGAAACAATGAGCAGTTCTTC. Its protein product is CASLAGGNNEQFF.

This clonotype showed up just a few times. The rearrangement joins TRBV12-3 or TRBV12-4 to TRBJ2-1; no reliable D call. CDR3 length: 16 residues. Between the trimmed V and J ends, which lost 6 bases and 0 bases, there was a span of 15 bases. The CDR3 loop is CASRHLSFSSYNEQFF. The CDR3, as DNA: TGTGCCAGCAGACACCTGAGCTTTAGCTCCTACAATGAGCAGTTCTTC.

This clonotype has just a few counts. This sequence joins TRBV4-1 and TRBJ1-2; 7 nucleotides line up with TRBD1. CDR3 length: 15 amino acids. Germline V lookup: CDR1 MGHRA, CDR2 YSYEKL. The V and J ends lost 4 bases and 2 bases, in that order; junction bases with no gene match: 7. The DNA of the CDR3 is TGCGCCAGCAGCCTATCACCGACAGGGAACTATGGCTACACCTTC. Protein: CASSLSPTGNYGYTF.

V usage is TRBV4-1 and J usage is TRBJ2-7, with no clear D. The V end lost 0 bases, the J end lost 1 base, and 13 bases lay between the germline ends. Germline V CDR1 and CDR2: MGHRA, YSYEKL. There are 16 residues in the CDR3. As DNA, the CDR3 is TGCGCCAGCAGCCAAGAAGGCCCAAGTGGGTCCTACGAGCAGTACTTC. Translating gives CASSQEGPSGSYEQYF.

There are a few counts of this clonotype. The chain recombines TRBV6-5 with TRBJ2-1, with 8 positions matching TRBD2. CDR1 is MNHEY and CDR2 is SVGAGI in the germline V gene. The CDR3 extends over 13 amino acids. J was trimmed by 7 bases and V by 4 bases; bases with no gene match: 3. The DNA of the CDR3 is TGTGCCAGCAGTTGGCCGGGAGGGAATGAGCAGTTCTTC. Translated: CASSWPGGNEQFF.

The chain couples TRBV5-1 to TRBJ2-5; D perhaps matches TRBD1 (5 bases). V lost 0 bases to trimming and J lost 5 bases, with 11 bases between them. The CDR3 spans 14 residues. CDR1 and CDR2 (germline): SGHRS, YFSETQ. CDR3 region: CASSLEQGRETQYF. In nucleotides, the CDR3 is TGCGCCAGCAGCTTGGAGCAGGGAAGGGAGACCCAGTACTTC.

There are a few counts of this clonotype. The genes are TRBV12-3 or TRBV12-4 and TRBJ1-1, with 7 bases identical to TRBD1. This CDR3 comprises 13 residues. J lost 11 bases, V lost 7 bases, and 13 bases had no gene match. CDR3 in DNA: TGTGCCAGCACCACAACGGAGGGGGCTGGTGCTTTCTTT. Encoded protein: CASTTTEGAGAFF.

CDR3 in DNA: TGTGCCAGCAGCCCCCGGGGGGAAGGGAACACTGAAGCTTTCTTT. Its protein product is CASSPRGEGNTEAFF. The chain is built from TRBV7-9 and TRBJ1-1; possible D gene TRBD1, 5 bases. Trimming took 5 bases from V and 1 from J, leaving 14 bases between them. The germline V gene has CDR1 SEHNR and CDR2 FQNEAQ (reference sequence). The CDR3 spans 15 residues.

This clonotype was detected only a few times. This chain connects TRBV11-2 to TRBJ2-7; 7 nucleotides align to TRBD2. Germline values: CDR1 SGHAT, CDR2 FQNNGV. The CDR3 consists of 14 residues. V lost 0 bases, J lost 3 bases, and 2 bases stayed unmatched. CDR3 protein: CASSLDPGGYEQYF. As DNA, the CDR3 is TGTGCCAGCAGCTTAGATCCGGGGGGCTACGAGCAGTACTTC.

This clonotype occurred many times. The CDR3: CASSLVSAPYEQYF. DNA for the CDR3: TGTGCCAGCAGCTTAGTGTCGGCACCCTACGAGCAGTACTTC. The V gene is TRBV11-2, the J gene TRBJ2-7; D is unclear. Germline values: CDR1 SGHAT, CDR2 FQNNGV. The ends were cut back, 1 base at V and 2 bases at J, with 9 bases in the middle. CDR3 length equals 14 residues.

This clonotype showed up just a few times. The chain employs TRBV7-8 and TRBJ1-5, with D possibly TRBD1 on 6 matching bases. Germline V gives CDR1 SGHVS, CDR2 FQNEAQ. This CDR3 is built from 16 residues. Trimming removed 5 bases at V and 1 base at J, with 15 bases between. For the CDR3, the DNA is TGTGCCAGCAGCCTATACCTCAGGGGAAGCAATCAGCCCCAGCATTTT. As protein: CASSLYLRGSNQPQHF. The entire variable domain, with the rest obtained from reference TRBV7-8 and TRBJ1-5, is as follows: GAGVSQSPRYKVAKRGQDVALRCDPISGHVSLFWYQQALGQGPEFLTYFQNEAQLDKSGLPSDRFFAERPEGSVSTLKIQRTQQEDSAVYLCASSLYLRGSNQPQHFGDGTRLSIL.

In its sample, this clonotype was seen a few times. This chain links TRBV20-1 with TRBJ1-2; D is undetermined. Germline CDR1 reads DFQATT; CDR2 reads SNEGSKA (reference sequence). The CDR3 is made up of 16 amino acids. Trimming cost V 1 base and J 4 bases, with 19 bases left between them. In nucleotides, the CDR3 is TGCAGTGCTAGAGCGAATGGCGTGTGGGGAGGCTATGGCTACACCTTC. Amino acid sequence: CSARANGVWGGYGYTF.

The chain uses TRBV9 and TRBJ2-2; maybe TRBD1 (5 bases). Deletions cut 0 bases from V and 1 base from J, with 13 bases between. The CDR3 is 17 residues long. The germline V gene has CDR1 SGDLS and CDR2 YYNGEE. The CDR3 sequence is CASSVEKAGQNTGELFF. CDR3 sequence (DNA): TGTGCCAGCAGCGTAGAGAAGGCAGGACAGAACACCGGGGAGCTGTTTTTT.

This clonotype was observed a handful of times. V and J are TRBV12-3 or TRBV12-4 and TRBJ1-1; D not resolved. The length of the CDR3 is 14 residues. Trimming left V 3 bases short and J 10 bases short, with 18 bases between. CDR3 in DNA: TGTGCCAGCAGTTTTACGGTGGGCCATACTCCAGCTTTCTTT. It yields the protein CASSFTVGHTPAFF.

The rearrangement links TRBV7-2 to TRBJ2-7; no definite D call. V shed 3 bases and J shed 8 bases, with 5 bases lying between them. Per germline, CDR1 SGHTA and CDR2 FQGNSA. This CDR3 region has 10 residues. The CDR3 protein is CASSLVQQYF. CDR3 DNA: TGTGCCAGCAGCTTGGTACAGCAGTACTTC.

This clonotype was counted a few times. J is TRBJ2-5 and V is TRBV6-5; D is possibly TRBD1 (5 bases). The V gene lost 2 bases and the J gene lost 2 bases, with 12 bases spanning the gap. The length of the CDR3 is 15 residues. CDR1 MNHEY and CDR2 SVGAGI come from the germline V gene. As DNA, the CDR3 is TGTGCCAGCAGTTACCGCCTGGACACGCAAGAGACCCAGTACTTC. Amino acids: CASSYRLDTQETQYF.

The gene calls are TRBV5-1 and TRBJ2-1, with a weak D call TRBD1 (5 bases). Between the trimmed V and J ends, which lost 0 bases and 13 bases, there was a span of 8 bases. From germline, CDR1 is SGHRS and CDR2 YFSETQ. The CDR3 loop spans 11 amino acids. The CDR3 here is CASSLGQFQFF. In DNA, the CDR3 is TGCGCCAGCAGCTTGGGACAGTTCCAGTTCTTC. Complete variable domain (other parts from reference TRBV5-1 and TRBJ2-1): KAGVTQTPRYLIKTRGQQVTLSCSPISGHRSVSWYQQTPGQGLQFLFEYFSETQRNKGNFPGRFSGRQFSNSRSEMNVSTLELGDSALYLCASSLGQFQFFGPGTRLTVL.

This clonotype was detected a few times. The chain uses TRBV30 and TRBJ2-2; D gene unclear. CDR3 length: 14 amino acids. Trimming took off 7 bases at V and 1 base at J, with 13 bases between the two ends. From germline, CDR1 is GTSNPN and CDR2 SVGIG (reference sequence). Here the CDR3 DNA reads TGTGCCTTGGACCTAGTGCTGAACACCGGGGAGCTGTTTTTT. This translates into CALDLVLNTGELFF.

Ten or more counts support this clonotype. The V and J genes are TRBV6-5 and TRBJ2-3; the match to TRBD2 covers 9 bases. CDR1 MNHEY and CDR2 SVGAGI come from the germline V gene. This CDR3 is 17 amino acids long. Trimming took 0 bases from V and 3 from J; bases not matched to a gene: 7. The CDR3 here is CASSYSSRGGRTDTQYF. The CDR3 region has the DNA TGTGCCAGCAGTTACTCGTCGCGGGGGGGCCGGACAGATACGCAGTATTTT.

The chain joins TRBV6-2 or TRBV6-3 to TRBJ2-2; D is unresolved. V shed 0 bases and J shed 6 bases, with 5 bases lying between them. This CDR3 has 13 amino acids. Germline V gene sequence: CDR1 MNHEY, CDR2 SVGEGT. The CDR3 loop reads CASSYSPAGELFF. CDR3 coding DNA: TGTGCCAGCAGTTACTCCCCCGCCGGGGAGCTGTTTTTT.

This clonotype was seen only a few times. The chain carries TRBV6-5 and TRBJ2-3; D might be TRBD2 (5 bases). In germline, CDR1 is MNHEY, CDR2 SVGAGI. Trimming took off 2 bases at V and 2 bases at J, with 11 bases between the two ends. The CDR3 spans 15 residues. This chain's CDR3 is CASSYRLPPTDTQYF. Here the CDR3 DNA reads TGTGCCAGCAGTTACCGACTACCCCCCACAGATACGCAGTATTTT.

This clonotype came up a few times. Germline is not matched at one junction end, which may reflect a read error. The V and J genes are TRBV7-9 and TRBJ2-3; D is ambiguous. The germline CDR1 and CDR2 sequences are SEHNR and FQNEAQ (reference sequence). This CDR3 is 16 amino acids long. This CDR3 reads CAGSLAVEPSTDTQYF. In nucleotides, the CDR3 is TGTGCCGGCAGCTTAGCCGTCGAGCCTAGCACAGATACGCAGTATTTT.

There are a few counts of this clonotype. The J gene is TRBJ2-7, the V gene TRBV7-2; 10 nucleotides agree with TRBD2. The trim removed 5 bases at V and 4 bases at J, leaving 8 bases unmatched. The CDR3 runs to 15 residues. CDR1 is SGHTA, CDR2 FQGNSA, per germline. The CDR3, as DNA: TGTGCCAGCAGCCTTCTAGCGGGAGAAAAATACGAGCAGTACTTC. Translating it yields CASSLLAGEKYEQYF.

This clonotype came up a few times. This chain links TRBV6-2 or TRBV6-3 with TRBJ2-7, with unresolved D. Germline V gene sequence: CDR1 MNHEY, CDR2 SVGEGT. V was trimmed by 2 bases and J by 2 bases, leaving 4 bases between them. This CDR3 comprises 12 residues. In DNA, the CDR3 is TGTGCCAGCAGTTACCTTCCCTACGAGCAGTACTTC. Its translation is CASSYLPYEQYF.